A selection of T cell receptor beta chains follows, all from one sample in a study of shared clonotypes between healthy human individuals. The table came from immunoSEQ multiplex PCR; TCRdb's copy has only in-frame clones and leaves some out. The sample has about 2,500,000 clones, approximately 92% seen once. Material: naive CD4+ T cells sorted from blood. Every receptor here comes from a man between 18 and 29 years old in good health. The CDR3 runs from the conserved cysteine through the conserved F or W. Fields, in order: V gene, CDR3 protein.

v_call: TRBV6-1; cdr3_aa: CASSGQPPGPGGPYEQYF
v_call: TRBV30; cdr3_aa: CAWSGQPLKNIQYF
v_call: TRBV6-6; cdr3_aa: CASSPPQVEQYF
v_call: TRBV6-1; cdr3_aa: CASSGNGGRTDTQYF
v_call: TRBV4-1; cdr3_aa: CASSQREEINEQFF
v_call: TRBV6-5; cdr3_aa: CASTRDPDTGELFF
v_call: TRBV15; cdr3_aa: CATSREGGSSYNEQFF
v_call: TRBV7-9; cdr3_aa: CASSITSGSWNEQFF
v_call: TRBV19; cdr3_aa: CASSNAGTSGLQFF
v_call: TRBV5-1; cdr3_aa: CASSRGQGNTEAFF
v_call: TRBV5-6; cdr3_aa: CASSSDRGTAVGEKLFF
v_call: TRBV4-3; cdr3_aa: CASSQDVDRGWEKLFF